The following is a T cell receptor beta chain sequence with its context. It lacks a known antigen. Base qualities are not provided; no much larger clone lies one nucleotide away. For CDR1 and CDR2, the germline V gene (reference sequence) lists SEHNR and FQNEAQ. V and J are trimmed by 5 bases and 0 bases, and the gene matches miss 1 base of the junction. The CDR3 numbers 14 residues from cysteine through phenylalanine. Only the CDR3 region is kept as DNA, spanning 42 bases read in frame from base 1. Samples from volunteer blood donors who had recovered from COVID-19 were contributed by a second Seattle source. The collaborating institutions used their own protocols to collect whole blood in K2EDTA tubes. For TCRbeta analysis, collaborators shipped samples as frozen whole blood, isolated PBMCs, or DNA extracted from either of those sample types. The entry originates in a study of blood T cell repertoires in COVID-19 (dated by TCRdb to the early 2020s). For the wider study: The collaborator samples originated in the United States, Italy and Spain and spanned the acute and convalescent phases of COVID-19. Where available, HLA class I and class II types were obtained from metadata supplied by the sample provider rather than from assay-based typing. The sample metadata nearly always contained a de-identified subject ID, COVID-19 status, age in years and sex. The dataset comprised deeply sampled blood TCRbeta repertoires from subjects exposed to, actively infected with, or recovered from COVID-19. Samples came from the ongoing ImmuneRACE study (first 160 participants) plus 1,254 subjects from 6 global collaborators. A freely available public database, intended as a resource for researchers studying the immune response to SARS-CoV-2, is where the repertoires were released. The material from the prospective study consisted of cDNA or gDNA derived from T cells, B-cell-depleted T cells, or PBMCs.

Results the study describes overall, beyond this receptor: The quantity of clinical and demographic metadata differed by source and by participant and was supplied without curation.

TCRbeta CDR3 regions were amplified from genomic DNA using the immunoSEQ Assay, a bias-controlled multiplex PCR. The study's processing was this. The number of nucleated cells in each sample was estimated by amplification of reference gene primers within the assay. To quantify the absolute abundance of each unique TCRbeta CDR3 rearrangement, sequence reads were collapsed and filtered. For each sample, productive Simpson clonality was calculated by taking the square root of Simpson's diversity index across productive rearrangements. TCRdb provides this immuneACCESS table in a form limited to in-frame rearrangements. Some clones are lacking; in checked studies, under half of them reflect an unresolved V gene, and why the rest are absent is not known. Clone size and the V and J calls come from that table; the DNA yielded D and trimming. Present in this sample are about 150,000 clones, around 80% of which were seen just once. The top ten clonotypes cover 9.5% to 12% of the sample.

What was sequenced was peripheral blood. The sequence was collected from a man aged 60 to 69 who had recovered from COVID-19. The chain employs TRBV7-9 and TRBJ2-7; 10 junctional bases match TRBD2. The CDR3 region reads CASSPSGGSYEQYF. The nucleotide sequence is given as TGTGCCAGCAGCCCTAGCGGGGGCTCCTACGAGCAGTACTTC.